These 18 T cell receptor beta chains came from one sample sequenced in a study of blood T cell repertoires in COVID-19. The assay was immunoSEQ multiplex PCR, and TCRdb's table has in-frame clones only and misses some. This table has about 51,000 clones, about 86% appearing once. The sequenced sample consisted of peripheral blood. These receptor sequences come from a man older than 75 with active COVID-19.

This chain joins TRBV15 and TRBJ2-4; 10 bases are a match to TRBD1. The trim removed 1 base at V and 2 bases at J, leaving 5 bases unmatched. Per the germline V gene, CDR1 is LNHNV and CDR2 is YYDKDF (reference sequence). CDR3 length: 17 amino acids. The CDR3 region has the DNA TGTGCCACCAGCAGAGCCGGGACAGGGGAGTCCAAAAACATTCAGTACTTC. The encoded protein is CATSRAGTGESKNIQYF.

This clone has only one observation. The rearrangement uses TRBV19 and TRBJ1-5; D gene uncertain. Germline V gene sequence: CDR1 LNHDA, CDR2 SQIVND (reference sequence). V was shortened by 5 bases and J by 5 bases, with 7 bases between the two germline ends. The CDR3 is 12 residues long. The CDR3 DNA reads TGTGCCAGTAGTTACGACTATCAGCCCCAGCATTTT. Translating gives CASSYDYQPQHF.

The rearrangement uses TRBV7-9 and TRBJ2-7, with 10 bases identical to TRBD2. Germline assignment: CDR1 SEHNR and CDR2 FQNEAQ (reference sequence). The CDR3 totals 14 residues. Unmatched junction bases numbered 5, after V lost 5 bases and J lost 4 bases. CDR3 DNA sequence: TGTGCCAGCAGCCCAGCGGGAGGGCAGTACGAGCAGTACTTC. It yields the protein CASSPAGGQYEQYF. The full variable domain, its missing parts supplied by reference TRBV7-9 and TRBJ2-7, is DTGVSQNPRHKITKRGQNVTFRCDPISEHNRLYWYRQTLGQGPEFLTYFQNEAQLEKSRLLSDRFSAERPKGSFSTLEIQRTEQGDSAMYLCASSPAGGQYEQYFGPGTRLTVT.

The chain has TRBV30 and TRBJ1-2; weak D call: TRBD1 (5 bases). This CDR3 comprises 17 residues. With 7 bases removed from V and 0 bases from J, the gap between germline ends came to 24 bases. The germline V gene has CDR1 GTSNPN and CDR2 SVGIG (reference sequence). CDR3 protein: CASRRRQQDLANYGYTF. In nucleotides, the CDR3 is TGTGCCTCCCGGCGGAGACAGCAGGATCTTGCTAACTATGGCTACACCTTC.

This rearrangement joins TRBV5-1 to TRBJ1-1; a weak D match, TRBD1 (5 bases). Trimming stripped 1 base from V and 0 bases from J, with 7 bases between. Looked up from germline, CDR1 is SGHRS and CDR2 is YFSETQ. The CDR3 runs to 14 residues. The CDR3 DNA is TGCGCCAGCAGCTTGCAGGGAATGAACACTGAAGCTTTCTTT. This encodes CASSLQGMNTEAFF.

The chain carries TRBV9 and TRBJ2-1; TRBD2 might be the D (5 bases). Germline assignment: CDR1 SGDLS and CDR2 YYNGEE. This CDR3 spans 14 amino acids. Trimming left V 0 bases short and J 5 bases short, with 9 bases between. The CDR3 DNA reads as TGTGCCAGCAGCGTAGAACCTAGCCACAATGAGCAGTTCTTC. Its translation is CASSVEPSHNEQFF.

The gene calls are TRBV5-1 and TRBJ1-4; D unresolved. CDR1 and CDR2 (germline): SGHRS, YFSETQ. The length of the CDR3 is 14 residues. Deletions cut 4 bases from V and 3 bases from J, with 10 bases between. CDR3 sequence (DNA): TGCGCCAGCAGCCCCGACACCTCTAATGAAAAACTGTTTTTT. Translating it yields CASSPDTSNEKLFF.

The genes are TRBV30 and TRBJ2-7; no firm D call. CDR1 and CDR2 (germline): GTSNPN, SVGIG (reference sequence). This CDR3 comprises 14 residues. Deletions cut 3 bases from V and 4 bases from J, with 16 bases between. CDR3 loop: CAWRLGATQYEQYF. In DNA form, the CDR3 reads TGTGCCTGGAGGCTCGGAGCTACACAATACGAGCAGTACTTC.

The chain recombines TRBV28 with TRBJ2-7; D not resolved. The CDR3 sequence is 10 residues long. Germline V CDR1 and CDR2: MDHEN, SYDVKM. V lost 4 bases, J lost 6 bases, and 4 bases lay in between. The chain's CDR3 is CASSSLEQYF. CDR3 nucleotide sequence: TGTGCCAGCAGTTCTCTCGAGCAGTACTTC. Full variable domain (rest looked up from reference TRBV28 and TRBJ2-7): DVKVTQSSRYLVKRTGEKVFLECVQDMDHENMFWYRQDPGLGLRLIYFSYDVKMKEKGDIPEGYSVSREKKERFSLILESASTNQTSMYLCASSSLEQYFGPGTRLTVT.

The genes are TRBV19 and TRBJ2-7; D may be TRBD2 (5 bases). V gave up 4 bases and J gave up 5 bases, with 18 bases separating them. Looked up from germline, CDR1 is LNHDA and CDR2 is SQIVND (reference sequence). The CDR3 has 15 residues. Here the CDR3 reads CASSRSSGIPNEQYF. CDR3 nucleotide sequence: TGTGCCAGTAGTAGGTCGTCCGGGATCCCCAACGAGCAGTACTTC.

The chain uses TRBV9 and TRBJ2-7; 7 bases line up with TRBD2. The CDR3 totals 15 residues. Germline V gene data show CDR1 as SGDLS and CDR2 as YYNGEE. The V segment lost 0 bases and the J segment 3 bases; nucleotides outside the gene matches: 6. CDR3 in DNA: TGTGCCAGCAGCGTAGAGGGCGGGAGCGGCTACGAGCAGTACTTC. Protein sequence: CASSVEGGSGYEQYF.

The CDR3 DNA sequence: TGTGCCAGTGGTAGACACGAGCAGTACTTC. It encodes CASGRHEQYF. The rearrangement links TRBV19 to TRBJ2-5; D is unresolved. The J call is doubtful: the DNA matches TRBJ2-7 better. This CDR3 has 10 amino acids. From germline, CDR1 is LNHDA and CDR2 SQIVND (reference sequence).

The rearrangement links TRBV7-9 to TRBJ2-7; 7 nucleotides align to TRBD1. The CDR3 is 13 amino acids. The V and J ends lost 5 bases and 3 bases, in that order; junction bases with no gene match: 4. CDR1 and CDR2 from the germline V gene are SEHNR and FQNEAQ (reference sequence). CDR3 coding DNA: TGTGCCAGCAGCCGCACAGGGGTCTACGAGCAGTACTTC. Translating gives CASSRTGVYEQYF. The full variable domain, completed using reference TRBV7-9 and TRBJ2-7, is DTGVSQNPRHKITKRGQNVTFRCDPISEHNRLYWYRQTLGQGPEFLTYFQNEAQLEKSRLLSDRFSAERPKGSFSTLEIQRTEQGDSAMYLCASSRTGVYEQYFGPGTRLTVT.

In its sample, this clone was seen a few times. The rearrangement joins TRBV19 to TRBJ2-5; possible D gene TRBD2, 6 bases. The V and J ends lost 3 bases and 5 bases respectively, with 19 bases between them. Germline CDR1 reads LNHDA; CDR2 reads SQIVND (reference sequence). The CDR3 runs to 16 residues. The CDR3, as DNA: TGTGCCAGTAGTATCCTCATTTCGACTAGACGGGAGACCCAGTACTTC. Translating it yields CASSILISTRRETQYF. The full variable domain, with the rest looked up from reference TRBV19 and TRBJ2-5, is DGGITQSPKYLFRKEGQNVTLSCEQNLNHDAMYWYRQDPGQGLRLIYYSQIVNDFQKGDIAEGYSVSREKKESFPLTVTSAQKNPTAFYLCASSILISTRRETQYFGPGTRLLVL.

The gene calls are TRBV6-6 and TRBJ2-3; D not resolved. Germline CDR1 MNHNY, CDR2 SVGAGI (reference sequence). CDR3 length equals 13 residues. V was clipped by 5 bases and J by 3 bases, with 9 bases between them. The CDR3 bases are TGTGCCAGCAGTCCCCGAGCAACAGATACGCAGTATTTT. It encodes CASSPRATDTQYF.

V is TRBV11-2 and J is TRBJ2-7; D uncertain. This CDR3 has 13 amino acids. The V end lost 2 bases, the J end lost 1 base, and 6 bases lay between the germline ends. The V gene's germline CDR1 is SGHAT and CDR2 FQNNGV. This CDR3 is CASSLIRSYEQYF. The CDR3, as DNA: TGTGCCAGCAGCTTAATCAGATCCTACGAGCAGTACTTC.

The gene calls are TRBV28 and TRBJ2-3, with TRBD2 identical over 10 bases. After removal of 4 bases from V and 2 bases from J, the junction contained 6 bases not matched to a gene. The germline V gene encodes CDR1 MDHEN and CDR2 SYDVKM. CDR3 size: 16 residues. CDR3 in DNA: TGTGCCAGCAGTTCCTGGACTAGCGGAACCACAGATACGCAGTATTTT. Protein: CASSSWTSGTTDTQYF. Full variable domain (outside the CDR3, taken from reference TRBV28 and TRBJ2-3): DVKVTQSSRYLVKRTGEKVFLECVQDMDHENMFWYRQDPGLGLRLIYFSYDVKMKEKGDIPEGYSVSREKKERFSLILESASTNQTSMYLCASSSWTSGTTDTQYFGPGTRLTVL.

This clone was observed once. The rearrangement joins TRBV5-1 to TRBJ2-7; D perhaps matches TRBD1 (5 bases). The CDR3 runs 14 residues. V dropped 4 bases and J dropped 4 bases, with 15 bases sitting between them. CDR1 SGHRS and CDR2 YFSETQ come from the germline V gene. This CDR3 reads CASSPGDRLYEQYF. The CDR3 DNA sequence: TGCGCCAGCAGCCCGGGCGACAGACTGTACGAGCAGTACTTC.